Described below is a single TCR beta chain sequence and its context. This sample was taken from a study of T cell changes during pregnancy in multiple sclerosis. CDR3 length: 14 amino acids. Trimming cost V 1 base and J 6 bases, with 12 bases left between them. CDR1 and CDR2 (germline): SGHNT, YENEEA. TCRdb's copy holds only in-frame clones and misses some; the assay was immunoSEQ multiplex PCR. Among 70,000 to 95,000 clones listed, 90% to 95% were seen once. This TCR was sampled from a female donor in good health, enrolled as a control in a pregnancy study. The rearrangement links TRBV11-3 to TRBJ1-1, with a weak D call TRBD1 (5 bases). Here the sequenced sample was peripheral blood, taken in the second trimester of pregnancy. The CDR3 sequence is CASSLGQGSAEAFF. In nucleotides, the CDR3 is TGTGCCAGCAGCTTAGGTCAGGGAAGCGCTGAAGCTTTCTTT.